The next 17 T cell receptor beta chains were all read from a single sample in a study of neurological immune-mediated disorders. TCRdb fed the 5' RACE reads into MiXCR, producing one record per CDR3 protein. Here the sample spans 25,000 to 30,000 distinct CDR3 sequences, about a sixth being singletons. The time point was: technical triplicate 3. What was sequenced was CD4+ T cells from blood. These receptors were collected from a female donor with HTLV-1-associated myelopathy (HAM/TSP).

This clonotype was recorded at least ten times. V usage is TRBV15 and J usage is TRBJ1-4; D call uncertain. Trimming removed 1 base from V and 4 bases from J, with 10 bases in between. CDR3 length: 15 residues. Germline V gene sequence: CDR1 LNHNV, CDR2 YYDKDF (reference sequence). The CDR3 loop reads CATSRVPGVNEKLFF. CDR3 nucleotide sequence: TGTGCCACCAGCAGAGTCCCCGGGGTTAATGAAAAACTGTTTTTT.

Many counts were recorded for this clonotype. The chain links TRBV15 to TRBJ2-3; D perhaps matches TRBD2 (5 bases). This CDR3 has 14 residues. Trimming stripped 0 bases from V and 11 bases from J, with 15 bases between. Germline V gene data show CDR1 as LNHNV and CDR2 as YYDKDF (reference sequence). The CDR3 protein is CATSRDRGSGWQYF. In nucleotides, the CDR3 is TGTGCCACCAGCAGAGATCGAGGGAGCGGATGGCAGTATTTT.

V usage is TRBV2 and J usage is TRBJ1-1; the D gene is possibly TRBD1 (6 bases). V was cut by 5 bases and J by 5 bases, with 21 bases left in between. This CDR3 contains 16 residues. CDR1 is SNHLY, CDR2 FYNNEI, per germline. CDR3: CASSSPVRGAGTEAFF. CDR3 bases: TGTGCCAGCAGTAGCCCCGTTCGGGGGGCGGGGACTGAAGCTTTCTTT. The full variable domain, completed using reference TRBV2 and TRBJ1-1, is EPEVTQTPSHQVTQMGQEVILRCVPISNHLYFYWYRQILGQKVEFLVSFYNNEISEKSEIFDDQFSVERPDGSNFTLKIRSTKLEDSAMYFCASSSPVRGAGTEAFFGQGTRLTVV.

The CDR3 loop reads CASSEFGDEQYF. CDR3 sequence (DNA): TGCGCCAGCAGTGAGTTCGGGGACGAGCAGTACTTC. The chain links TRBV10-1 to TRBJ2-7, with D possibly matching TRBD2 (5 bases). Between the trimmed V and J ends, which lost 1 base and 5 bases, there was a span of 6 bases. Germline values: CDR1 WNHNN, CDR2 SYGVQD (reference sequence). The CDR3 covers 12 residues.

This clonotype has at least ten counts. The chain joins TRBV7-2 to TRBJ2-7, with a tentative D call TRBD2 (6 bases). Germline V CDR1 and CDR2: SGHTA, FQGNSA. The V and J ends lost 4 bases and 5 bases respectively, with 15 bases between them. CDR3 length: 14 residues. The CDR3 region is CASSSSSVRDEQYF. CDR3 DNA sequence: TGTGCCAGCAGCTCCTCTAGCGTGCGGGACGAGCAGTACTTC.

This clonotype occurred many times. This chain joins TRBV10-2 and TRBJ2-1; D possibly corresponds to TRBD2 (5 bases). Trimming stripped 6 bases from V and 4 bases from J, with 10 bases between. The CDR3 loop spans 13 amino acids. Germline CDR1 and CDR2: WSHSY and SAAADI. CDR3 sequence reads: CASRETIYNEQFF. The DNA for the CDR3 is TGCGCCAGCAGGGAGACTATTTACAATGAGCAGTTCTTC.

This clonotype came up many times. The V gene is TRBV4-2, the J gene TRBJ1-2; no clear D. Germline CDR1 and CDR2: LGHNA and YNFKEQ. The CDR3 is made up of 15 amino acids. Trimming pared 0 bases from V and 5 bases from J, leaving 13 bases between. The CDR3 coding sequence is TGTGCCAGCAGCCAAGATATAACAGCGCCGTATGGCTACACCTTC. This sequence encodes CASSQDITAPYGYTF.

This clonotype was counted many times. The J gene is TRBJ2-3, the V gene TRBV4-3; TRBD1 or TRBD2 may be the D gene (5 bases each). Germline CDR1 and CDR2: LGHNA and YSLEER. V gave up 0 bases and J gave up 4 bases, with 14 bases separating them. This CDR3 is 16 amino acids long. CDR3 sequence (DNA): TGCGCCAGCAGCCAAGAGAGGGGTCGGGGTGCAGATACGCAGTATTTT. The encoded protein is CASSQERGRGADTQYF.

Ten or more counts support this clonotype. DNA of the CDR3: TGTGCCAGCAAAAGACTAGCGGGGGGGCCTGCAGAGACCCAGTACTTC. It yields the protein CASKRLAGGPAETQYF. This chain links TRBV5-6 with TRBJ2-5; TRBD2 aligns across 14 bases. This CDR3 comprises 16 residues. Trimming cost V 6 bases and J 4 bases; bases outside gene matches: 8. The germline V gene encodes CDR1 SGHDT and CDR2 YYEEEE.

This clonotype was counted at least ten times. The V call is TRBV7-9, the J call TRBJ2-5; TRBD1 agrees at 8 bases. The CDR3 has 14 amino acids. Trimming removed 5 bases from V and 9 bases from J; junction bases left unmatched: 11. CDR1 is SEHNR and CDR2 is FQNEAQ in the germline V gene (reference sequence). The CDR3 DNA reads TGTGCCAGCAGCGGACCGGGACAGGTGGTGGCCCAGTACTTC. This encodes CASSGPGQVVAQYF.

This clonotype was seen more than once but under ten times. The rearrangement uses TRBV18 and TRBJ2-5; TRBD2 matches 11 bases. This CDR3 region has 13 residues. The germline V gene has CDR1 KGHSH and CDR2 LQKENI. Trimming removed 10 bases from V and 5 bases from J; junction bases left unmatched: 6. The CDR3 region is CATTSGSEETQYF. CDR3 sequence (DNA): TGTGCCACCACTAGCGGGAGTGAGGAGACCCAGTACTTC.

This clonotype was seen repeatedly, ten times or more. This chain connects TRBV20-1 to TRBJ1-4, with TRBD1 identical over 10 bases. Germline V gene data show CDR1 as DFQATT and CDR2 as SNEGSKA (reference sequence). Losses at the gene ends were 0 bases for V and 3 bases for J; bases not matched to a gene: 4. The CDR3 is 16 amino acids. The CDR3 bases are TGCAGTGCTAGAGACCGGGACAGGGGACCTAATGAAAAACTGTTTTTT. It codes for CSARDRDRGPNEKLFF.

The gene calls are TRBV9 and TRBJ2-1, with a possible D match to TRBD1 (5 bases). The germline CDR1 and CDR2 sequences are SGDLS and YYNGEE. This CDR3 is 12 amino acids long. The V and J ends lost 7 bases and 6 bases respectively, with 11 bases between them. CDR3 nucleotide sequence: TGTGCCAGCGGGCGACAGTTCAATGAGCAGTTCTTC. It codes for CASGRQFNEQFF.

Many counts were recorded for this clonotype. The chain joins TRBV7-9 to TRBJ2-7, with no clear D. From germline, CDR1 is SEHNR and CDR2 FQNEAQ (reference sequence). The CDR3 sequence is 14 residues long. V lost 1 base and J lost 2, with 9 bases in between. The CDR3 is CASSLERLAYEQYF. DNA for the CDR3: TGTGCCAGCAGCTTAGAAAGGTTGGCCTACGAGCAGTACTTC.

This clonotype is classed as medium-sized. This chain connects TRBV5-5 to TRBJ2-7; D ambiguous. The germline V and J ends were trimmed by 1 base and 5 bases, with 7 bases remaining between them. Germline values: CDR1 SGHKS, CDR2 YYEKEE (reference sequence). This CDR3 comprises 12 residues. The chain's CDR3 is CASSLFVHEQYF. The CDR3 bases are TGTGCCAGCAGCTTGTTCGTCCACGAGCAGTACTTC.

Ten or more counts support this clonotype. The DNA of the CDR3 is TGCGCCAGCAGCCAAGTAACGGGAACGAACACCGGGGAGCTGTTTTTT. It codes for CASSQVTGTNTGELFF. The rearrangement links TRBV4-1 to TRBJ2-2, with TRBD2 as a possible D gene (5 bases). The V and J ends lost 1 base and 0 bases respectively, with 9 bases between them. Per germline, CDR1 MGHRA and CDR2 YSYEKL. The length of the CDR3 is 16 residues.

This clonotype occurred many times. V usage is TRBV20-1 and J usage is TRBJ2-1; 7 bases are shared with TRBD1. This CDR3 is 15 amino acids long. V dropped 5 bases and J dropped 6; count of bases not matched to a gene: 13. Germline V lookup: CDR1 DFQATT, CDR2 SNEGSKA (reference sequence). The chain's CDR3 is CSAEGAYRGVNEQFF. For the CDR3, the DNA is TGCAGTGCTGAGGGAGCGTACAGGGGAGTCAATGAGCAGTTCTTC.